One and the same sample provided the 23 T cell receptor beta chains below, sequenced in a study of cytomegalovirus exposure and HLA in healthy donors. It was with 60 Vbeta and 13 Jbeta primers that the PCR ran. Measured with immunoSEQ multiplex PCR; TCRdb has only the in-frame clones, and not every one. The data contain 150,000 to 200,000 clones, about 80% of them singletons. Sequencing used PBMCs. The receptors stem from a woman aged 40 to 50 in good health and CMV-seronegative.

The genes are TRBV27 and TRBJ2-4; 10 bases match TRBD1. This CDR3 comprises 14 residues. The ends lost 6 bases at V and 9 bases at J; junction bases unmatched: 8. Germline values: CDR1 MNHEY, CDR2 SMNVEV (reference sequence). In DNA form, the CDR3 reads TGTGCCAGCAGCCTGGGACAGGGGAAGGGCATTCAGTACTTC. Translating gives CASSLGQGKGIQYF.

The chain has TRBV28 and TRBJ2-7, with TRBD2 matching 9 bases. This CDR3 is 14 amino acids long. The germline V gene has CDR1 MDHEN and CDR2 SYDVKM. V gave up 4 bases and J gave up 1 base; unmatched junction bases: 2. The CDR3 loop is CASSSRGGSYEQYF. In DNA form, the CDR3 reads TGTGCCAGCAGTTCGCGGGGGGGTTCCTACGAGCAGTACTTC.

This clone was seen a single time. This chain uses TRBV9 with TRBJ2-5; 8 nucleotides align to TRBD2. The tail of the sequence fits TRBJ2-7 better, so the J call may be wrong. CDR1 and CDR2 (germline): SGDLS, YYNGEE. The CDR3 is 14 amino acids. The CDR3 protein is CASSVAGGQYEQYF. For the CDR3, the DNA is TGTGCCAGCAGCGTAGCGGGAGGGCAATACGAGCAGTACTTC.

On this clone itself: No conserved phenylalanine or tryptophan is present at the end of the CDR3, so a read error is the likely explanation. Because the CDR3's place on the DNA is in doubt, the DNA is left out and the CDR3 is given as listed by TCRdb. This chain joins TRBV6-1 and TRBJ1-2. The CDR3 adds up to 15 amino acids, both ends counted. The germline CDR1 and CDR2 sequences are MNHNS and SASEGT. CDR3 in amino acids: CASSAPAEAYWLDTV.

The chain carries TRBV10-3 and TRBJ1-2, with D possibly TRBD1 on 5 matching bases. Trimming cost V 2 bases and J 3 bases, with 13 bases left between them. The germline gives CDR1 ENHRY, CDR2 SYGVKD. CDR3 length equals 15 residues. This chain's CDR3 is CAISESVRGDYGYTF. The CDR3 DNA follows: TGTGCCATCAGTGAGAGCGTTAGGGGTGACTATGGCTACACCTTC.

This clone appeared a single time. The chain carries TRBV6-6 and TRBJ2-7, with TRBD2 matching 7 bases. The CDR3 extends over 13 amino acids. CDR1 and CDR2 (germline): MNHNY, SVGAGI (reference sequence). The V segment lost 7 bases and the J segment 2 bases; nucleotides outside the gene matches: 5. For the CDR3, the DNA is TGTGCCAGCACACGGGGGGATACCTACGAGCAGTACTTC. Protein sequence: CASTRGDTYEQYF.

The chain employs TRBV28 and TRBJ2-3, with TRBD1 matching 8 bases. The trim removed 5 bases at V and 5 bases at J, leaving 12 bases unmatched. This CDR3 is built from 16 residues. From germline, CDR1 is MDHEN and CDR2 SYDVKM. CDR3: CASSPPNPTGVDTQYF. As DNA, the CDR3 is TGTGCCAGCAGTCCCCCAAACCCGACAGGGGTAGATACGCAGTATTTT.

The rearrangement uses TRBV5-5 and TRBJ2-5; D is unclear. Per germline, CDR1 SGHKS and CDR2 YYEKEE (reference sequence). This CDR3 has 14 amino acids. Trimming removed 0 bases from V and 8 bases from J, with 14 bases in between. The CDR3 spells CASSLATASETQYF. The CDR3 region has the DNA TGTGCCAGCAGCTTGGCGACTGCCTCGGAAACCCAGTACTTC. Variable domain in full (rest from reference TRBV5-5 and TRBJ2-5): DAGVTQSPTHLIKTRGQQVTLRCSPISGHKSVSWYQQVLGQGPQFIFQYYEKEERGRGNFPDRFSARQFPNYSSELNVNALLLGDSALYLCASSLATASETQYFGPGTRLLVL.

The rearrangement joins TRBV12-5 to TRBJ2-5; 9 positions match TRBD1. This CDR3 has 14 residues. Trimming at V came to 6 bases and at J to 5 bases, leaving 7 bases not matched to a gene. Germline assignment: CDR1 LGHNT and CDR2 FRNRAP. CDR3 residues: CASGGTGGFETQYF. The CDR3 bases are TGTGCTAGTGGAGGCACAGGGGGCTTCGAGACCCAGTACTTC.

The count of this clone is one. J is TRBJ1-5 and V is TRBV29-1, with 10 bases aligning to TRBD1. The CDR3 is 13 residues long. The ends lost 7 bases at V and 6 bases at J; junction bases unmatched: 6. Germline CDR1 SQVTM, CDR2 ANQGSEA. CDR3 sequence reads: CSASGDRGQPQHF. As DNA, the CDR3 is TGCAGCGCCTCGGGGGACAGGGGTCAGCCCCAGCATTTT.

The CDR3 DNA sequence: TGTGCCAGCAGCCCGTTCGGGGGGCGCATAGAGACCCAGTACTTC. Its protein product is CASSPFGGRIETQYF. The chain combines TRBV9 with TRBJ2-5, with D perhaps matching TRBD2 (7 bases). With 4 bases removed from V and 4 bases from J, the gap between germline ends came to 17 bases. The germline gives CDR1 SGDLS, CDR2 YYNGEE. This CDR3 has 15 residues.

Only one count was recorded for this clone. An end of the junction does not agree with germline; a read error may underlie this. The chain carries TRBV7-9 and TRBJ2-1, with a possible D match to TRBD1 (5 bases). The germline V gene has CDR1 SEHNR and CDR2 FQNEAQ (reference sequence). This CDR3 is 17 amino acids long. CDR3 nucleotides: TGTTCCAGCAGCCGACCCCGACTGGGGCCCCAGTACAATGAGCAGTTCTTC. The encoded protein is CSSSRPRLGPQYNEQFF.

The chain couples TRBV28 to TRBJ1-2; 11 positions match TRBD1. The V segment lost 2 bases and the J segment 7 bases; nucleotides outside the gene matches: 12. Germline CDR1 MDHEN, CDR2 SYDVKM. The length of the CDR3 is 17 residues. The CDR3 DNA is TGTGCCAGCAGTTTAGCGGCCGGGACAGGGGGACTAGGTGGCTACACCTTC. Its translation: CASSLAAGTGGLGGYTF.

The chain recombines TRBV21-1 with TRBJ2-1; no DNA check was done on the table's D call, TRBD1. TRBV21-1 is shown as a pseudogene. The CDR3 is 11 amino acids. In DNA form, the CDR3 reads TGTGCCAGCTCAGGATGGGCAGTAAAGTTCTTC. Translation: CASSGWAVKFF.

A few counts support this clone. The rearrangement uses TRBV15 and TRBJ1-6, with D tentatively TRBD1 (5 bases). This CDR3 contains 15 residues. Germline V CDR1 and CDR2: LNHNV, YYDKDF (reference sequence). Trimming took 0 bases from V and 10 from J, leaving 13 bases between them. The CDR3 coding sequence is TGTGCCACCAGCAGAGATTCTACAGGCCGATCACCCCTCCACTTT. Encoded protein: CATSRDSTGRSPLHF.

The genes are TRBV9 and TRBJ2-1, with D perhaps TRBD2 (6 bases). The germline V gene encodes CDR1 SGDLS and CDR2 YYNGEE. The V and J ends lost 0 bases and 2 bases respectively, with 9 bases between them. This CDR3 is 15 amino acids long. This chain's CDR3 is CASSVGGGAYNEQFF. The CDR3 region has the DNA TGTGCCAGCAGCGTAGGGGGCGGGGCCTACAATGAGCAGTTCTTC.

The chain has TRBV19 and TRBJ2-1; 11 positions agree with TRBD1. The CDR3 sequence is 13 residues long. V shed 9 bases, J shed 8 bases, and the junction held 6 bases outside the gene matches. Looked up from germline, CDR1 is LNHDA and CDR2 is SQIVND (reference sequence). In DNA form, the CDR3 reads TGTGCCAGCCGGAAGGGACAGGGGGATGAGCAGTTCTTC. Its translation is CASRKGQGDEQFF.

The gene calls are TRBV4-1 and TRBJ1-1, with D perhaps TRBD1 (5 bases). V was cut by 2 bases and J by 11 bases, with 18 bases left in between. The length of the CDR3 is 14 residues. CDR1 is MGHRA and CDR2 is YSYEKL in the germline V gene. The CDR3 is CASSQSWGGLDAFF. Here the CDR3 DNA reads TGCGCCAGCAGCCAATCCTGGGGGGGACTTGACGCTTTCTTT.

J is TRBJ2-5 and V is TRBV15; unclear D gene. CDR1 LNHNV and CDR2 YYDKDF come from the germline V gene (reference sequence). Trimming left V 0 bases short and J 5 bases short, with 13 bases between. The CDR3 contains 15 residues. For the CDR3, the DNA is TGTGCCACCAGCAGAGACCGACAAAAGTGGGAGACCCAGTACTTC. Protein sequence: CATSRDRQKWETQYF.

The CDR3 region is CASSPKEASGSHEQYF. The CDR3 coding sequence is TGTGCCAGCAGTCCCAAAGAGGCTAGCGGGAGCCACGAGCAGTACTTC. The chain has TRBV21-1 and TRBJ2-7; the DNA was not used to check the table's D call, TRBD2. TRBV21-1 is given as a pseudogene. The CDR3 sequence is 16 residues long.

The CDR3 bases are TGTGCCAGTAGTACCCGTAGCGGGAGTGCCTACAATGAGCAGTTCTTC. Translation: CASSTRSGSAYNEQFF. The rearrangement links TRBV19 to TRBJ2-1; 9 bases align to TRBD2. CDR1 LNHDA and CDR2 SQIVND come from the germline V gene (reference sequence). V shed 4 bases, J shed 2 bases, and the junction held 6 bases outside the gene matches. The CDR3 has 16 residues.

In nucleotides, the CDR3 is TGTGCCAGCAGCTTAACTGCCCCGGAGAGTTCACCCCTCCACTTT. Protein: CASSLTAPESSPLHF. V and J are TRBV7-2 and TRBJ1-6; no firm D call. The CDR3 loop spans 15 amino acids. The germline CDR1 and CDR2 sequences are SGHTA and FQGNSA. The V and J ends lost 2 bases and 9 bases respectively, with 14 bases between them.

The chain joins TRBV11-1 to TRBJ2-1, with D unclear. There are 14 residues in the CDR3. Germline loops: CDR1 SGHAT, CDR2 FQDESV (reference sequence). V lost 4 bases and J 7 bases, leaving 14 bases between the germline ends. The CDR3 nucleotides are TGTGCCAGCAGCTCCTCGACTGTCTTTAATGAGCAGTTCTTC. This sequence encodes CASSSSTVFNEQFF.